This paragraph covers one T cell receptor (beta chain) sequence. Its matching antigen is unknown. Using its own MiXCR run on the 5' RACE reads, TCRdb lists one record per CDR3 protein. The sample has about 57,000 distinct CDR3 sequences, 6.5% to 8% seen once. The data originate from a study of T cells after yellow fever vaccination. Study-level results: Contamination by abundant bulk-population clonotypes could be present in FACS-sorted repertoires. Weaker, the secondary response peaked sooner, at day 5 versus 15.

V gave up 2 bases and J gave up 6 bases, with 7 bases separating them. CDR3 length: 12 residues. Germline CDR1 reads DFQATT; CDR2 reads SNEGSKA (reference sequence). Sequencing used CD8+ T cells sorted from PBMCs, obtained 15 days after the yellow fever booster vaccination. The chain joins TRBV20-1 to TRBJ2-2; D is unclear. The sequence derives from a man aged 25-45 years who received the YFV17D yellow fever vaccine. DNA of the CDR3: TGCAGTGCTAGACCGGGCGCCGGGGAGCTGTTTTTT. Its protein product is CSARPGAGELFF.